The rows below give T cell receptor beta chains drawn from one sample of a study of blood T cell repertoires in COVID-19. Libraries were prepared by immunoSEQ multiplex PCR; TCRdb keeps only in-frame clonotypes and omits some of them. This sample carries fewer than 250,000 clones, nearly 90% of them seen once, and the ten largest clones take over 12%. What was sequenced was PBMCs or T cells enriched from blood (not recorded which). The receptor source for this set is a man aged 30 to 39 who had been exposed to COVID-19. The CDR3 runs from the conserved cysteine through the conserved F or W. The D gene is left open where the match is weak. Size tells how often a clone was seen (once, few, many) or the class of an expanded clone, and some rows leave it out.

- | - | TRBJ2-2 | TRBV7-3 | CASSLNLRQSKNTGELFF | TGTGCCAGCAGCTTAAACCTGAGACAGAGCAAGAACACCGGGGAGCTGTTTTTT
- | - | TRBJ2-3 | TRBV4-2 | CASSQGTDTDTQYF | TGTGCCAGCAGCCAAGGAACAGATACAGATACGCAGTATTTT
- | - | TRBJ1-2 | TRBV5-6 | CASSLEQGWGGYTF | TGTGCCAGCAGCTTGGAGCAGGGGTGGGGAGGCTACACCTTC
- | - | TRBJ2-7 | TRBV3-1/TRBV3-2 | CASSQGGEQYF | TGTGCCAGCAGCCAAGGAGGGGAGCAGTACTTC
- | - | TRBJ1-3 | TRBV5-5 | CASSPGMNTIYF | TGTGCCAGCAGCCCCGGGATGAACACCATATATTTT
- | - | TRBJ1-2 | TRBV5-6 | CASRNTGIGGYTF | TGTGCCAGCAGAAACACAGGTATCGGTGGCTACACCTTC
TRBD1 | once | TRBJ1-2 | TRBV9 | CASSPTGESYGYTF | TGTGCCAGCAGCCCCACAGGGGAGAGTTATGGCTACACCTTC
- | - | TRBJ2-7 | TRBV10-1 | CASSESFTGYYEQYF | TGCGCCAGCAGTGAGTCCTTCACCGGGTACTACGAGCAGTACTTC
- | - | TRBJ2-7 | TRBV5-1 | CASSLGLVLGGEQYF | TGCGCCAGCAGCTTGGGGCTAGTCCTTGGAGGCGAGCAGTACTTC
- | - | TRBJ1-2 | TRBV2 | CASTVVVGYTF | TGTGCCAGCACAGTTGTGGTTGGCTACACCTTC
TRBD1 | - | TRBJ1-1 | TRBV5-1 | CASSYGQGSTEAFF | TGCGCCAGCAGCTACGGACAGGGAAGCACTGAAGCTTTCTTT
- | - | TRBJ1-2 | TRBV4-2 | CASSQGTSYGYTF | TGTGCCAGCAGCCAAGGGACAAGCTATGGCTACACCTTC
TRBD2 | - | TRBJ2-7 | TRBV9 | CASSLGTSGSTKYF | TGTGCCAGCAGCCTCGGGACTAGCGGCTCCACGAAGTACTTC
- | - | TRBJ1-2 | TRBV7-2 | CASSLAGRTALANYGYTF | TGTGCCAGCAGCTTAGCGGGTAGGACAGCCCTAGCCAACTATGGCTACACCTTC
TRBD2 | - | TRBJ2-3 | TRBV9 | CASSAGLATDTQYF | TGTGCCAGCAGCGCAGGACTAGCGACAGATACGCAGTATTTT
- | - | TRBJ2-1 | TRBV3-1/TRBV3-2 | CASSQSFGGNNEQFF | TGTGCCAGCAGCCAAAGTTTTGGCGGCAACAATGAGCAGTTCTTC
- | - | TRBJ1-1 | TRBV29-1 | CSVEFRQGRTEAFF | TGCAGCGTTGAATTTAGGCAGGGGCGCACTGAAGCTTTCTTT
- | - | TRBJ2-1 | TRBV4-1 | CASSHPGDMQRQFF | TGCGCCAGCAGCCACCCAGGGGACATGCAGAGACAGTTCTTC
- | - | TRBJ2-4 | TRBV4-1 | CASSQFSGNIQYF | TGCGCCAGCAGCCAGTTCAGTGGAAACATTCAGTACTTC
TRBD1 | many | TRBJ1-2 | TRBV2 | CASSSGTGGNYGYTF | TGTGCCAGCAGCAGCGGGACAGGGGGTAACTATGGCTACACCTTC
TRBD1 | - | TRBJ1-5 | TRBV27 | CASGTGRNQPQHF | TGTGCCAGCGGGACAGGGAGAAATCAGCCCCAGCATTTT
TRBD1 | - | TRBJ2-2 | TRBV19 | CASQVGTAVTGELFF | TGTGCCAGTCAAGTGGGGACAGCCGTCACCGGGGAGCTGTTTTTT
TRBD2 | - | TRBJ2-1 | TRBV6-1 | CASSGKLAGGLNEQFF | TGTGCCAGCAGTGGCAAACTAGCGGGGGGGCTGAATGAGCAGTTCTTC
- | - | TRBJ1-5 | TRBV11-2 | CASSLMRNQPQHF | TGTGCCAGCAGCTTAATGAGGAATCAGCCCCAGCATTTT
- | - | TRBJ2-5 | TRBV2 | CASSAGGLAETQYF | TGTGCCAGCAGTGCGGGGGGCTTAGCGGAGACCCAGTACTTC
- | - | TRBJ1-4 | TRBV2 | CASSPDTPTNEKLFF | TGTGCCAGCAGCCCTGACACCCCAACTAATGAAAAACTGTTTTTT
TRBD1 | - | TRBJ2-1 | TRBV4-2 | CASSPRTGSIYNEQFF | TGTGCCAGCAGCCCCCGGACAGGGAGCATCTACAATGAGCAGTTCTTC
- | - | TRBJ1-5 | TRBV6-6 | CASSPFWEVYSNQPQHF | TGTGCCAGCAGTCCATTTTGGGAGGTTTATAGCAATCAGCCCCAGCATTTT
TRBD2 | - | TRBJ2-7 | TRBV7-2 | CASSSSGTSGSYEQYF | TGTGCCAGCAGCTCCTCCGGGACTAGCGGCTCCTACGAGCAGTACTTC
TRBD1 | - | TRBJ1-1 | TRBV7-9 | CASSSPGGGLLMNTEAFF | TGTGCCAGCAGCTCACCAGGGGGCGGGTTATTAATGAACACTGAAGCTTTCTTT
- | - | TRBJ2-3 | TRBV6-1 | CASSDRDITDTQYF | TGTGCCAGCAGTGACAGGGATATCACAGATACGCAGTATTTT
TRBD1 | - | TRBJ1-5 | TRBV6-1 | CASSGKGTGWSQPQHF | TGTGCCAGCAGTGGTAAGGGGACAGGGTGGAGTCAGCCCCAGCATTTT
- | few | TRBJ2-7 | TRBV2 | CASKRTGYYEQYF | TGTGCCAGCAAGAGAACAGGGTACTACGAGCAGTACTTC
TRBD2 | - | TRBJ2-1 | TRBV9 | CASSQGLAVSYEQFF | TGTGCCAGCAGCCAGGGACTAGCAGTGTCATATGAGCAGTTCTTC
- | - | TRBJ1-4 | TRBV4-2 | CASSQDMRGTNEKLFF | TGTGCCAGCAGCCAAGATATGAGGGGGACTAATGAAAAACTGTTTTTT
- | - | TRBJ1-5 | TRBV2 | CASSEQGPYQPQHF | TGTGCCAGCAGTGAACAGGGGCCCTATCAGCCCCAGCATTTT
- | few | TRBJ2-1 | TRBV10-3 | CAISPPRATIQFF | TGTGCCATCAGTCCCCCGAGGGCTACCATCCAGTTCTTC
TRBD1 | - | TRBJ2-2 | TRBV25-1 | CASLGRGLAGELFF | TGTGCCAGCCTCGGCAGGGGGCTGGCCGGGGAGCTGTTTTTT
TRBD1 | - | TRBJ1-2 | TRBV7-9 | CASSQSQGGNYGYTF | TGTGCCAGCAGCCAGTCACAGGGGGGTAACTATGGCTACACCTTC
- | once | TRBJ2-7 | TRBV20-1 | CSAETAYEQYF | TGCAGTGCTGAGACAGCCTACGAGCAGTACTTC
- | few | TRBJ1-2 | TRBV3-1/TRBV3-2 | CASSQGLAVQANYGYTF | TGTGCCAGCAGCCAAGGGTTGGCAGTGCAAGCTAACTATGGCTACACCTTC
- | - | TRBJ1-1 | TRBV5-1 | CASRPQGNTEAFF | TGCGCCAGCAGACCACAGGGGAACACTGAAGCTTTCTTT
- | - | TRBJ1-6 | TRBV7-6 | CASSLQSDYNSPLHF | TGTGCCAGCAGCTTACAGTCAGACTATAATTCACCCCTCCACTTT
- | - | TRBJ1-6 | TRBV7-8 | CASSQVADSPLHF | TGTGCCAGCAGCCAAGTAGCTGATTCACCCCTCCACTTT
TRBD2 | - | TRBJ2-5 | TRBV2 | CASRPLAGGRETQYF | TGTGCCAGCAGGCCCCTAGCGGGGGGGCGGGAGACCCAGTACTTC